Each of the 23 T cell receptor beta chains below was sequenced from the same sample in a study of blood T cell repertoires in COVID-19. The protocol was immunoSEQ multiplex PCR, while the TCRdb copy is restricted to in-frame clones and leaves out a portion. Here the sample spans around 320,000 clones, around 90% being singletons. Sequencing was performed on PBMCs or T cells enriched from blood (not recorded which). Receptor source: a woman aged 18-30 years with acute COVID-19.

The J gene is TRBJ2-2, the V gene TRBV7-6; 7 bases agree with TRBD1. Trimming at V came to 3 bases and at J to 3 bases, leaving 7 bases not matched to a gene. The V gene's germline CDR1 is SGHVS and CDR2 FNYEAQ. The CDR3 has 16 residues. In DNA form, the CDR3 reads TGTGCCAGCAGCTTCGGCCCAGGGGGATACACCGGGGAGCTGTTTTTT. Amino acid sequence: CASSFGPGGYTGELFF. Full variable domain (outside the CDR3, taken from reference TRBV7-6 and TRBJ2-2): GAGVSQSPRYKVTKRGQDVALRCDPISGHVSLYWYRQALGQGPEFLTYFNYEAQQDKSGLPNDRFSAERPEGSISTLTIQRTEQRDSAMYRCASSFGPGGYTGELFFGEGSRLTVL.

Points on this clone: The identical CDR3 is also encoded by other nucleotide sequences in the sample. As DNA, the CDR3 is TGTGCCAGCAGTGCTCAGAACTATGGCTACACCTTC. Protein sequence: CASSAQNYGYTF. This chain connects TRBV2 to TRBJ1-2; D remains ambiguous. Trimming removed 4 bases at V and 2 bases at J, with 5 bases between. This CDR3 spans 12 amino acids. CDR1 and CDR2 (germline): SNHLY, FYNNEI.

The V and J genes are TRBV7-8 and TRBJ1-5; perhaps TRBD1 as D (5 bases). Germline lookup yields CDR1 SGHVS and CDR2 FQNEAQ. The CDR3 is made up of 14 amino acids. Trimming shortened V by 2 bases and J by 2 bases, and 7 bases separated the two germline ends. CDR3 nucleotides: TGTGCCAGCAGCTTAAAAGGGGGCAATCAGCCCCAGCATTTT. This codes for CASSLKGGNQPQHF.

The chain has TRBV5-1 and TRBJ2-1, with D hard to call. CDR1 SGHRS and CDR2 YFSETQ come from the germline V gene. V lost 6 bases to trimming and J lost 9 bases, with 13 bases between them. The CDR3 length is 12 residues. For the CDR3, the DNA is TGCGCCAGCATTCCGAAGATCGGTGAGCAGTTCTTC. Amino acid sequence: CASIPKIGEQFF.

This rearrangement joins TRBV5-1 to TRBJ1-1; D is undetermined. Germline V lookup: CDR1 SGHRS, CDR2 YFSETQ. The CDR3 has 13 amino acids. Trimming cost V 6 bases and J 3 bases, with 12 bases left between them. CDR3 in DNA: TGCGCCAGCACCGCAGTTGTCGACACTGAAGCTTTCTTT. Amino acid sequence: CASTAVVDTEAFF.

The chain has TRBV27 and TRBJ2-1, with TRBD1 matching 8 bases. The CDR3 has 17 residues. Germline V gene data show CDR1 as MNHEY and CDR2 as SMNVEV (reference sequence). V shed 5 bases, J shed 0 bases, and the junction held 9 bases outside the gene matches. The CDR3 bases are TGTGCCAGCAGTGTTGGGACAGGACGGAGCTCCTACAATGAGCAGTTCTTC. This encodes CASSVGTGRSSYNEQFF.

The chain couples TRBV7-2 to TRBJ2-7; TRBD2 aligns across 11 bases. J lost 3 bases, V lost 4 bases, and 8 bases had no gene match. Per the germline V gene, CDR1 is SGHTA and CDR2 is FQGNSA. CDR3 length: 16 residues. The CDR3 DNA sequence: TGTGCCAGCAGCTCAGCTAGCGGGAGGACCCTCTACGAGCAGTACTTC. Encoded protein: CASSSASGRTLYEQYF.

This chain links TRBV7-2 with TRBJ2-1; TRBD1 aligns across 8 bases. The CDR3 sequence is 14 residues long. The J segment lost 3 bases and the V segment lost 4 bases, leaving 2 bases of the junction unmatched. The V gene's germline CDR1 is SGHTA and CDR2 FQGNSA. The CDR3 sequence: CASSSQGVYNEQFF. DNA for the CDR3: TGTGCCAGCAGCTCACAGGGGGTCTACAATGAGCAGTTCTTC.

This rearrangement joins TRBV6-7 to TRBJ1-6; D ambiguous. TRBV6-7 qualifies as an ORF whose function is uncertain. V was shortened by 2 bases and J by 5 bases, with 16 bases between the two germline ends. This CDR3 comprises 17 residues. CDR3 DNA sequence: TGTGCCAGCAGTTACCCCGGTGGGGAGGAGGATAATTCACCCCTCCACTTT. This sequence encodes CASSYPGGEEDNSPLHF.

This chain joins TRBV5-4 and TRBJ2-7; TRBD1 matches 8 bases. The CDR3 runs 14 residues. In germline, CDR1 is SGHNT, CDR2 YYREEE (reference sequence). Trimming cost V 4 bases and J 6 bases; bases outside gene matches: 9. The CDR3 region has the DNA TGTGCCAGCAGCCGTGACAGGGGAAGGGGCGAGCAGTACTTC. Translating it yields CASSRDRGRGEQYF.

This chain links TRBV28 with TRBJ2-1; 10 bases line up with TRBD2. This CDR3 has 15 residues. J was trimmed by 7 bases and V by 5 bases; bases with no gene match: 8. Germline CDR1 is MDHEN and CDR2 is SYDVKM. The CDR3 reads CASSTAGLADNEQFF. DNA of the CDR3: TGTGCCAGCAGTACAGCAGGACTAGCGGATAATGAGCAGTTCTTC.

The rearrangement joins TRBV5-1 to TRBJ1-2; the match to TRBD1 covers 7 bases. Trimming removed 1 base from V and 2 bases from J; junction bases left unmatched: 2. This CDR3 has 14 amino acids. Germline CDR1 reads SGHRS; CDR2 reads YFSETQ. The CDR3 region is CASSLTGANYGYTF. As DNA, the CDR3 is TGCGCCAGCAGCTTGACAGGGGCAAACTATGGCTACACCTTC.

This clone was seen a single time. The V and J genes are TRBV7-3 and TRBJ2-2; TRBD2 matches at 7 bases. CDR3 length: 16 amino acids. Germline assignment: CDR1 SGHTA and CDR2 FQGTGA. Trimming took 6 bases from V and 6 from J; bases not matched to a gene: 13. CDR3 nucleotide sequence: TGTGCCAGCAGTCCCAATGGACTAGGTGAATCCGGGGAGCTGTTTTTT. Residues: CASSPNGLGESGELFF.

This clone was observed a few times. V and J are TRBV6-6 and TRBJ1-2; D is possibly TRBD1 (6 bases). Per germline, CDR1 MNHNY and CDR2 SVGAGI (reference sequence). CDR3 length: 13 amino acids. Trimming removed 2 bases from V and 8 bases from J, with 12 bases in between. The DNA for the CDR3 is TGTGCCAGCAGTTACCGGGGGGCAGTAGGCTACACCTTC. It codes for CASSYRGAVGYTF.

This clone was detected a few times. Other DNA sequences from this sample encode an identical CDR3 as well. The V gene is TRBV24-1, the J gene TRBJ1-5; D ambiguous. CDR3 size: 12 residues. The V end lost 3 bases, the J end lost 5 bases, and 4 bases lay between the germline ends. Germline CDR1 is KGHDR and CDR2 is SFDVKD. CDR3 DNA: TGTGCCACCAGTGATCCTGATCAGCCCCAGCATTTT. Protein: CATSDPDQPQHF.

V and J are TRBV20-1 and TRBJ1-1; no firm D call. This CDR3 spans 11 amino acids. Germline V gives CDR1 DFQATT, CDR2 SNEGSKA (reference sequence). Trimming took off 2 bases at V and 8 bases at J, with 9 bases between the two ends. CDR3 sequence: CSARNQAEAFF. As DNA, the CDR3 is TGCAGTGCTAGAAACCAAGCGGAAGCTTTCTTT.

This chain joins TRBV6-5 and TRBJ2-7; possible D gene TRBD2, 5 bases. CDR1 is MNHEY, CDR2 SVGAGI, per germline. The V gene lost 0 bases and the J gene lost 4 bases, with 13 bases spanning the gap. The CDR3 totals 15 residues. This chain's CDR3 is CASSYSQTRGYEQYF. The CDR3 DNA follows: TGTGCCAGCAGTTACTCCCAAACCCGGGGTTACGAGCAGTACTTC.

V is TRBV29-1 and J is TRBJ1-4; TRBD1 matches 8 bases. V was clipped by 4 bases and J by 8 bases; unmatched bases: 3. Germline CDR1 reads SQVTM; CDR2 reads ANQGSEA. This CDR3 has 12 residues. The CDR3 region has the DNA TGCAGCGTTGCAGGGACAGGAGAAAAACTGTTTTTT. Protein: CSVAGTGEKLFF.

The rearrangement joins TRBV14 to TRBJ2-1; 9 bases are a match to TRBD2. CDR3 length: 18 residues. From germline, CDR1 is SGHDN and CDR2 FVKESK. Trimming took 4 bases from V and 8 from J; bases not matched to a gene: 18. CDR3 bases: TGTGCCAGCAGCCCGGAGGGTCTCGGTAGCGGGAGATGGTATGAGCAGTTCTTC. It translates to CASSPEGLGSGRWYEQFF.

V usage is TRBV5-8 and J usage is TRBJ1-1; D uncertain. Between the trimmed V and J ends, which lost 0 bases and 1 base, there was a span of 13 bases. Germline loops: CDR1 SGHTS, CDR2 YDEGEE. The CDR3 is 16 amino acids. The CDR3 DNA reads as TGTGCCAGCAGCTTGGCCATTAACAGACCGAACACTGAAGCTTTCTTT. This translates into CASSLAINRPNTEAFF.

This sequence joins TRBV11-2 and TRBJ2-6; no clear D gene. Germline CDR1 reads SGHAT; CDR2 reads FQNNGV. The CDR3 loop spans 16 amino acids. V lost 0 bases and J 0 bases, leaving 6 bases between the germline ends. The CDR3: CASSLDGSSGANVLTF. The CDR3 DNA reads TGTGCCAGCAGCTTAGATGGTAGCTCTGGGGCCAACGTCCTGACTTTC.

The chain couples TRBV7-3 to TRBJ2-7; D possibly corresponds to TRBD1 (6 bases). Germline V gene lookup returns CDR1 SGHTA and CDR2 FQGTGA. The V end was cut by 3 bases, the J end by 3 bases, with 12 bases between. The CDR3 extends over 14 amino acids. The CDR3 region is CASSFQQGDYEQYF. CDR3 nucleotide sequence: TGTGCCAGCAGCTTCCAACAGGGAGACTACGAGCAGTACTTC.

This CDR3 reads CASSVWQASSGEKLFF. The DNA for the CDR3 is TGTGCCAGCAGTGTTTGGCAGGCCAGCTCTGGCGAAAAACTGTTTTTT. The rearrangement links TRBV6-1 to TRBJ1-4; D not certain. V lost 4 bases and J 8 bases, leaving 20 bases between the germline ends. This CDR3 is 16 amino acids long. Germline CDR1 MNHNS, CDR2 SASEGT.